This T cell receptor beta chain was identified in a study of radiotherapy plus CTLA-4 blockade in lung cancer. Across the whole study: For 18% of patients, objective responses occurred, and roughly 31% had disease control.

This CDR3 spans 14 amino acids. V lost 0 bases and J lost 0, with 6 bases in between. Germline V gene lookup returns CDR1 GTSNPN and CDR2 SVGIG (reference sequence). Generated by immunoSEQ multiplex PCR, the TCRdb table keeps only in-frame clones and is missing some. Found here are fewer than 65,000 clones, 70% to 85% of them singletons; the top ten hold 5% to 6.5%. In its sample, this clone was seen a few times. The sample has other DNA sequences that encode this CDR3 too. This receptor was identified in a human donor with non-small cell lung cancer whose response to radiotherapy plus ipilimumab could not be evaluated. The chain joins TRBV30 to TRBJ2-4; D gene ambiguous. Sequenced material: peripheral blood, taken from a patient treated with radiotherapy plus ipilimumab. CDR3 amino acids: CAWSVRGAKNIQYF. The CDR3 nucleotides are TGTGCCTGGAGTGTACGCGGAGCCAAAAACATTCAGTACTTC.